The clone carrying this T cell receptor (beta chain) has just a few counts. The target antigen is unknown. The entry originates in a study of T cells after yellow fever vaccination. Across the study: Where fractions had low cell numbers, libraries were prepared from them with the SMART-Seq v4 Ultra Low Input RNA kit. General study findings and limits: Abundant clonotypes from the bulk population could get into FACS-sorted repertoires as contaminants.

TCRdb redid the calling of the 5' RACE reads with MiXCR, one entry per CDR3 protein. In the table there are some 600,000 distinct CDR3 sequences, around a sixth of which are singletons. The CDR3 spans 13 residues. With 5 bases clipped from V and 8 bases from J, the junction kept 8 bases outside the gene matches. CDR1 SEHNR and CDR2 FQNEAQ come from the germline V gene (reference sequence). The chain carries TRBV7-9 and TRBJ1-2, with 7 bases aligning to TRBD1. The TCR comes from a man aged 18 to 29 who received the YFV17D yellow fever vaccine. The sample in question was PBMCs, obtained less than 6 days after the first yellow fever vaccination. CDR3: CASSPGTVRGYTF. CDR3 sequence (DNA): TGTGCCAGCAGCCCGGGGACAGTTCGAGGCTACACCTTC.